The following is a T cell receptor (beta chain) sequence with its context. Its binding antigen is unknown. No base-level quality is on record; no much larger clone is a single base apart. This record belongs to a study of identical twins (dated by TCRdb to the mid-2010s). Background on the whole study: To test whether fetal clonotypes persist, the study used deep sequencing on TCR alpha and beta repertoires from monozygotic twins, unrelated adults of various ages, and cord blood. To rule out contamination, the twin experiments were replicated at different times with different library preparation protocols.

Library creation used 5' RACE. For sequencing, an Illumina HiSeq 2000 was employed. Template switching added a universal primer binding site, and the final cDNA carried a unique molecular identifier that allowed TCR cDNA molecules to be counted accurately. Specific primers in the conserved constant-segment region were used to synthesize first-strand cDNA for TCR alpha and beta chains. Each cDNA library was double barcoded, with a SMART-Mk sample barcode plus Illumina barcodes, to control for contamination. TruSeq adapter sequences along with Illumina sample barcodes were introduced in two successive PCR steps. Sequencing of the TCR alpha and beta cDNA libraries was done on the Illumina HiSeq platform using custom primers. On the study's bioinformatics: Raw reads were processed with MiGEC to extract unique molecular identifiers, and MiXCR was used to determine CDR3 positions. Recombination models were inferred per individual with the repgenHMM and IGoR tools using an EM algorithm. The tcR package in R was used for shared clonotype analysis, with sharing normalized by the product of cloneset sizes. Out-of-frame nonproductive sequences were analyzed to study raw recombination free of thymic and clonal selection effects. In TCRdb, the public reads were trimmed at Q25 with fastp and aligned with MiXCR, with productive beta chains retained. A single entry per CDR3 protein holds the most common genes and DNA from its merged rows. The V and J calls reflect TCRdb's pipeline rather than the authors' work. The sample profile shows approximately 890,000 distinct CDR3 sequences; 12% of them were found once. Roughly 1.6% of the sample is in the top ten clones.

Overall study results and their limits: In monozygotic twins, recombination models systematically underestimated out-of-frame TCR alpha sharing, but the models matched the sharing seen between unrelated individuals. Excess twin sharing in beta out-of-frame sequences was weaker because fewer shared sequences lowered the signal-to-noise ratio. Compared with coincidental sharing between unrelated individuals, out-of-frame TCR alpha sequences shared between twins showed an excess of sequences with low generation probability. Because the same donors could not be followed over many years, conclusions were based on cross-sectional statistical analysis. Abundant cord blood beta clonotypes had fewer insertions, young adult naive repertoires showed a similar but weaker trend, and memory repertoires showed no such trend. Invariant T cells such as MAIT and iNKT could partly confound zero-insertion analyses, though diverse VJ usage argued against this for most clonotypes.

For CDR1 and CDR2, the germline V gene lists SGHAT and FQNNGV. V is reduced by 5 bases and J by 1 base, leaving a spacing of 14 bases between them. The CDR3 runs 15 amino acids, cysteine and phenylalanine included. Solely the CDR3 DNA is kept, with 45 bases framed from the first base. Every donor was a healthy Caucasian. The twin cohort consisted of three pairs of female monozygotic twins, all aged about 18 to 30 years. The RNA used for TCR libraries was isolated from peripheral blood mononuclear cells. The sample was also linked to a second study, of yellow fever vaccine responses in identical twins. As the second study states: The T cell response to vaccination in identical twins was reported by the authors to appear partly convergent and partly personalized. The study precisely tracked vaccine-responding T cell clones in identical twins.

This receptor was taken from a woman between 18 and 29 years old in good health. The V gene is TRBV11-2 and the J gene is TRBJ1-1, with the D gene not confidently named. Sequenced input: PBMCs. This receptor has the CDR3 CASSPKVQRNTEAFF. The DNA sequence is TGTGCCAGCAGCCCTAAGGTCCAAAGGAACACTGAAGCTTTCTTT.